The 9 T cell receptor beta chains below were found in one sample sequenced in a study of beta chain features in type 1 diabetes. Every isolated RNA sample was fully reverse transcribed, so sequencing captured expressed TCRB transcripts. TCRdb's table, derived via immunoSEQ multiplex PCR, lists solely in-frame clones and lacks some. The table has hundreds of thousands of clones, about 14% seen once; the top ten hold approximately 0.099%. Material: naive CD4+ T cells from blood. All receptors come from a man between 18 and 29 years old in good health.

The chain joins TRBV7-9 to TRBJ1-2; 8 bases are shared with TRBD1. V shed 5 bases and J 8 bases; nucleotides not matched to a gene: 4. The CDR3 length is 12 residues. CDR1 and CDR2 from the germline V gene are SEHNR and FQNEAQ (reference sequence). This CDR3 reads CASSTRQGGYTF. In DNA, the CDR3 is TGTGCCAGCAGCACCCGACAGGGGGGCTACACCTTC.

This chain joins TRBV5-1 and TRBJ1-2; D may be TRBD1 (5 bases). Trimming pared 0 bases from V and 4 bases from J, leaving 10 bases between. The CDR3 extends over 14 amino acids. Germline V CDR1 and CDR2: SGHRS, YFSETQ. This CDR3 reads CASSLAGAGYGYTF. CDR3 nucleotides: TGCGCCAGCAGCTTGGCTGGGGCCGGCTATGGCTACACCTTC.

This clone was seen a handful of times. The chain combines TRBV5-1 with TRBJ1-2; D is unresolved. The CDR3 totals 13 residues. Germline CDR1 is SGHRS and CDR2 is YFSETQ. V lost 2 bases and J lost 4, with 9 bases in between. In DNA, the CDR3 is TGCGCCAGCAGCTTAACAGTATTCTATGGCTACACCTTC. It encodes CASSLTVFYGYTF. Full variable domain (rest looked up from reference TRBV5-1 and TRBJ1-2): KAGVTQTPRYLIKTRGQQVTLSCSPISGHRSVSWYQQTPGQGLQFLFEYFSETQRNKGNFPGRFSGRQFSNSRSEMNVSTLELGDSALYLCASSLTVFYGYTFGSGTRLTVV.

In this sample, this clone turned up a few times. The chain carries TRBV18 and TRBJ2-7; 10 bases line up with TRBD2. The ends lost 5 bases at V and 0 bases at J; junction bases unmatched: 10. Germline CDR1 and CDR2: KGHSH and LQKENI. The CDR3 is made up of 17 amino acids. CDR3 in DNA: TGTGCCAGCTCATCGCGACTAGCGGGCGACAGCTCCTACGAGCAGTACTTC. The encoded protein is CASSSRLAGDSSYEQYF.

This clone turned up a few times. The chain joins TRBV7-2 to TRBJ2-7, with 9 bases matching TRBD1. This CDR3 has 16 residues. Germline V CDR1 and CDR2: SGHTA, FQGNSA. Germline trimming cut 4 bases from V and 2 bases from J; bases unmatched to any gene: 9. As DNA, the CDR3 is TGTGCCAGCAGCTCCCAACCGGGACAGGGAGCCTACGAGCAGTACTTC. Its translation: CASSSQPGQGAYEQYF.

This clone turned up a few times. The chain carries TRBV9 and TRBJ2-3; D is unclear. CDR1 SGDLS and CDR2 YYNGEE come from the germline V gene. The V and J ends lost 2 bases and 4 bases respectively, with 14 bases between them. This CDR3 is built from 15 residues. The CDR3 loop is CASSVLSTVADTQYF. The CDR3 DNA is TGTGCCAGCAGCGTTTTGTCCACAGTCGCAGATACGCAGTATTTT.

The chain joins TRBV5-4 to TRBJ2-2; D not resolved. The germline V gene has CDR1 SGHNT and CDR2 YYREEE (reference sequence). With 5 bases removed from V and 2 bases from J, the gap between germline ends came to 13 bases. The CDR3 is 15 residues long. CDR3 nucleotide sequence: TGTGCCAGCAGTCCGCCGGCTAGAAACACCGGGGAGCTGTTTTTT. This sequence encodes CASSPPARNTGELFF.

This clone occurred a few times. The genes are TRBV19 and TRBJ2-3; 7 bases match TRBD2. The CDR3 consists of 15 residues. The V gene end was trimmed by 5 bases and the J gene end by 4 bases; junction bases not matched to a gene: 9. Looked up from germline, CDR1 is LNHDA and CDR2 is SQIVND (reference sequence). CDR3 bases: TGTGCCAGTAGTCCCCAACTAGCGTTCGCAGATACGCAGTATTTT. It specifies CASSPQLAFADTQYF.

This clone was recorded a few times. The chain couples TRBV7-2 to TRBJ2-1, with 11 bases that match TRBD2. The J segment lost 15 bases and the V segment lost 2 bases, leaving 6 bases of the junction unmatched. Looked up from germline, CDR1 is SGHTA and CDR2 is FQGNSA. The CDR3 loop spans 13 amino acids. The CDR3 region has the DNA TGTGCCAGCAGCTTAATGGGACTAGCGGTATCGTTCTTC. This translates into CASSLMGLAVSFF.